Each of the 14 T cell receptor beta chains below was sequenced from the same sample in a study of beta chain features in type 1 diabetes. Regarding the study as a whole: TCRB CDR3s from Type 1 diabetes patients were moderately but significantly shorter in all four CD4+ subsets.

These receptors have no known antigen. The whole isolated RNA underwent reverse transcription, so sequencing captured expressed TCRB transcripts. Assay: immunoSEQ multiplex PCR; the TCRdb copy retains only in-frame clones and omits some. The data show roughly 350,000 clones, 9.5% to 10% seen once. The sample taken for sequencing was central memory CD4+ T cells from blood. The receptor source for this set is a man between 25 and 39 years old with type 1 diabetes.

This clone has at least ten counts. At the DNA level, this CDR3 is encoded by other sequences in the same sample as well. CDR3 residues: CASSLVQETQYF. DNA of the CDR3: TGTGCCAGCAGTTTGGTCCAAGAGACCCAGTACTTC. The chain links TRBV28 to TRBJ2-5; D gene unclear. The CDR3 runs to 12 residues. Germline-derived CDR1 and CDR2 are MDHEN and SYDVKM. V was shortened by 3 bases and J by 1 base, with 3 bases between the two germline ends.

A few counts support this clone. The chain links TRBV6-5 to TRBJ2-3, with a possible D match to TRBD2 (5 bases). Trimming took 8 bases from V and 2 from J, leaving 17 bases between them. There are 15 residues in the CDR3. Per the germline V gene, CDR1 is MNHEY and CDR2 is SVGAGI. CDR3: CASGMGSGPTDTQYF. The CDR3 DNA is TGTGCCAGCGGCATGGGGAGTGGACCCACAGATACGCAGTATTTT.

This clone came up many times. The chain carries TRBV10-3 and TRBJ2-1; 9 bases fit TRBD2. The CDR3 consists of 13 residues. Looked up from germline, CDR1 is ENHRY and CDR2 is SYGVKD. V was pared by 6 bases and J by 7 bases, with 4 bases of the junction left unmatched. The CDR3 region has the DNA TGTGCCATCAGGAGACTAGCGGATAATGAGCAGTTCTTC. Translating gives CAIRRLADNEQFF.

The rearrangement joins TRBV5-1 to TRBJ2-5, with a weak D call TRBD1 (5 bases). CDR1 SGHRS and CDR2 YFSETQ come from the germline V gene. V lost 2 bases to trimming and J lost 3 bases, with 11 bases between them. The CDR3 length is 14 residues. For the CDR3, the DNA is TGCGCCAGCAGCTTTTCTGACAGCAAAGAGACCCAGTACTTC. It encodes CASSFSDSKETQYF. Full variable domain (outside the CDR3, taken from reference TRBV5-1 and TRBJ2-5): KAGVTQTPRYLIKTRGQQVTLSCSPISGHRSVSWYQQTPGQGLQFLFEYFSETQRNKGNFPGRFSGRQFSNSRSEMNVSTLELGDSALYLCASSFSDSKETQYFGPGTRLLVL.

CDR3 loop: CASSEVDWEGRVETQYF. CDR3 in DNA: TGTGCCAGCAGTGAAGTAGATTGGGAAGGGCGGGTGGAGACCCAGTACTTC. The chain couples TRBV6-1 to TRBJ2-5, with TRBD2 as a possible D gene (5 bases). V was clipped by 1 base and J by 5 bases, with 20 bases between them. CDR1 is MNHNS and CDR2 is SASEGT in the germline V gene. The length of the CDR3 is 17 residues.

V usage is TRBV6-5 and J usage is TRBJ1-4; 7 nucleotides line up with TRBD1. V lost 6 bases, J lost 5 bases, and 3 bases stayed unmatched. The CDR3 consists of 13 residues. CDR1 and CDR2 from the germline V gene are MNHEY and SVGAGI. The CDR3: CASRDRTNEKLFF. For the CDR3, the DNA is TGTGCCAGCAGGGACAGGACGAATGAAAAACTGTTTTTT.

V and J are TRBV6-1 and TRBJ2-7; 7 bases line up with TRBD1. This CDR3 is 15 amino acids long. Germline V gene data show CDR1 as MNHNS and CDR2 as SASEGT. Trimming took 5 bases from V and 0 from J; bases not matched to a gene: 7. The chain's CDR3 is CASSPRQGFSYEQYF. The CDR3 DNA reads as TGTGCCAGCAGTCCCCGACAGGGATTCTCCTACGAGCAGTACTTC.

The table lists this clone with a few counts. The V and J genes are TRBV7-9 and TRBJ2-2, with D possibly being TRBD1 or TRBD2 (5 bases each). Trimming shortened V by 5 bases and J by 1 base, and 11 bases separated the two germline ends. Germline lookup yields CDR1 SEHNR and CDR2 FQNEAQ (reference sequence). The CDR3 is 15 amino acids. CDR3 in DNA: TGTGCCAGCAGCCTGATGGGGGAGAACACCGGGGAGCTGTTTTTT. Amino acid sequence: CASSLMGENTGELFF. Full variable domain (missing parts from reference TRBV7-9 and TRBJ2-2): DTGVSQNPRHKITKRGQNVTFRCDPISEHNRLYWYRQTLGQGPEFLTYFQNEAQLEKSRLLSDRFSAERPKGSFSTLEIQRTEQGDSAMYLCASSLMGENTGELFFGEGSRLTVL.

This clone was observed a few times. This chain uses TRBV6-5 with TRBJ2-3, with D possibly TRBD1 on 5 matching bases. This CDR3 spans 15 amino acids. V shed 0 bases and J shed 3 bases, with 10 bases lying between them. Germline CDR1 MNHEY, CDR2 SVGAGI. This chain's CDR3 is CASSYSTPGTDTQYF. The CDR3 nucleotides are TGTGCCAGCAGTTACTCAACTCCAGGGACAGATACGCAGTATTTT.

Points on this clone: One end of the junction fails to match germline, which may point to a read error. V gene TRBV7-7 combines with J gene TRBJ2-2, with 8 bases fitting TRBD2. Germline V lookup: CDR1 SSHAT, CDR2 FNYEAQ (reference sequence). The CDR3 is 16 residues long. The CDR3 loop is CASSRLAGGDTGELFF. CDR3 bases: TGTGCTAGCAGCCGACTCGCGGGAGGTGACACCGGGGAGCTGTTTTTT. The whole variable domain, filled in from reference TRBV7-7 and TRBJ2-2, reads GAGVSQSPRYKVTKRGQDVTLRCDPISSHATLYWYQQALGQGPEFLTYFNYEAQPDKSGLPSDRFSAERPEGSISTLTIQRTEQRDSAMYRCASSRLAGGDTGELFFGEGSRLTVL.

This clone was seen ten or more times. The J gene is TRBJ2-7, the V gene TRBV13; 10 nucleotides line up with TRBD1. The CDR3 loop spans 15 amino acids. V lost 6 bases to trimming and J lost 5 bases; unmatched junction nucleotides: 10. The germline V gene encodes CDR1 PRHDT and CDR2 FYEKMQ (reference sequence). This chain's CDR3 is CASSHQTGGDHEQYF. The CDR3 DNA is TGTGCCAGCAGTCACCAGACAGGGGGCGACCACGAGCAGTACTTC.

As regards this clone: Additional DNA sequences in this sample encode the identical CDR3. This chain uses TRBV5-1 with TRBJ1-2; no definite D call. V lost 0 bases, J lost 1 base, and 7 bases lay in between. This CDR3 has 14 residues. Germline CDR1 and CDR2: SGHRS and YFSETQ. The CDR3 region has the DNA TGCGCCAGCAGCTTGGGAGGCAGTAACTATGGCTACACCTTC. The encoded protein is CASSLGGSNYGYTF.

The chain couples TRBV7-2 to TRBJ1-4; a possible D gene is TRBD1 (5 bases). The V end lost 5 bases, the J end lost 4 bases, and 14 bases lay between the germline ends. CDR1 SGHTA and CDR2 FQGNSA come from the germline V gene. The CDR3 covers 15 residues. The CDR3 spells CASSPSWGDNEKLFF. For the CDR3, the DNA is TGTGCCAGCAGCCCGTCATGGGGGGATAATGAAAAACTGTTTTTT.

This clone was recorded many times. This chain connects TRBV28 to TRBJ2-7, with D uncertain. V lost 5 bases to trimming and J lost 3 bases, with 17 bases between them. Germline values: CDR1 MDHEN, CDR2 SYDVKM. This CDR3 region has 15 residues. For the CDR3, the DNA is TGTGCCAGCAGTCCCTCTTTTGGGATGAGCTACGAGCAGTACTTC. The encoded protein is CASSPSFGMSYEQYF.